This T cell receptor (beta chain) was recorded in a study of CD4 T cells in relation to SARS-CoV-2 and coronaviruses. For the study at large: PBMCs were cultured with antigen for roughly 11 days before TCR beta sequencing. The HLA restriction of the shared crossreactive spike epitopes was mapped.

Unexposed donor CD4+ T cells date from about 2011-2018, before the COVID-19 pandemic. The cells were cultured for under twelve days before CD4+ T cells were isolated. On this clone itself: The antigen remains undetermined.

Trimming stripped 6 bases from V and 2 bases from J, with 20 bases between. The length of the CDR3 is 17 residues. Produced via immunoSEQ multiplex PCR; TCRdb's table is partial and in-frame only. The data show approximately 24,000 clones, with about 75% seen just once and 10% to 15% held by the top ten. Sequencing was carried out using CD4+ T cells from PBMCs, cultured in vitro. The clonotype comes from a human donor in good health. This chain links TRBV23-1 with TRBJ1-5; D not certain. TRBV23-1 falls under the ORF class, with uncertain function. The DNA for the CDR3 is TGCGCCAGCAGGGTCCCTCTGAGACACATCTGCAATCAGCCCCAGCATTTT. It yields the protein CASRVPLRHICNQPQHF.